The T cell receptor beta chain under discussion was sequenced for a study of STAT3 mutations in large granular lymphocyte leukemia. For the study at large: Roughly half of the longitudinally sequenced T-LGLL patients carried detectable canonical activating STAT3 mutations. Roughly 44% of treated T-LGLL patients showed hematologic response to immunosuppression.

Average productive template count per sample was around 40,000. Measured with immunoSEQ multiplex PCR; TCRdb has only the in-frame clones, and not every one. The sample contains roughly 11,000 clones, over 75% of which appear only once. On this clone: Its target is unknown.

General study results and limits: In T-cell large granular lymphocyte leukemia, about half of patients showed multiple immunodominant subclonotypes.

The clonotype was recovered from a man older than 75 with T-cell large granular lymphocyte leukemia. Some clones in this sample may be carry-over from other donors' samples. The sample was peripheral blood mononuclear cells.

CDR3: CAWSVLATNEKLFF. Written as DNA, the CDR3 is TGTGCCTGGAGTGTTCTGGCAACTAATGAAAAACTGTTTTTT. The V call is TRBV30, the J call TRBJ1-4; D not resolved. The CDR3 has 14 residues. V shed 0 bases and J shed 0 bases, with 5 bases lying between them. CDR1 is GTSNPN, CDR2 SVGIG, per germline (reference sequence).